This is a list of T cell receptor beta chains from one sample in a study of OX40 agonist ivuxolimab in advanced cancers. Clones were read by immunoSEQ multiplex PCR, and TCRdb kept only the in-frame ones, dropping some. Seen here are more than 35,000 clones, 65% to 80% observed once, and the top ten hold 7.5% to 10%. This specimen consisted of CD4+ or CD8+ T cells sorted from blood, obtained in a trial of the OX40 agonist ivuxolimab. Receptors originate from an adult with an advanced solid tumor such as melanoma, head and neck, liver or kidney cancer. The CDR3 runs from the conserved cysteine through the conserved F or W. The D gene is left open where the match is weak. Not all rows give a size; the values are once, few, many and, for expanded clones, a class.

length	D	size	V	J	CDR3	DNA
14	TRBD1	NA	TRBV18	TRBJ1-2	CASSPGGQGDGYTF	TGTGCCAGCTCACCAGGCGGGCAGGGGGATGGCTACACCTTC
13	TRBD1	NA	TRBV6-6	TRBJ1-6	CASTPGQASPLHF	TGTGCCAGCACCCCGGGACAGGCCTCACCCCTCCACTTT
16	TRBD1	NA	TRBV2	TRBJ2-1	CASSPGTGGLYNEQFF	TGTGCCAGCAGCCCCGGGACAGGGGGCTTATACAATGAGCAGTTCTTC
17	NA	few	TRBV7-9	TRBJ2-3	CASSGSDLLRPTDTQYF	TGTGCCAGCAGCGGGAGCGACTTGTTGAGACCCACAGATACGCAGTATTTT
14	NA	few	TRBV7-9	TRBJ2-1	CASSSILQYNEQFF	TGTGCCAGCAGCTCGATCCTTCAATACAATGAGCAGTTCTTC
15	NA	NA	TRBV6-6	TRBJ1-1	CASSSGTAAPTEAFF	TGTGCCAGCAGCAGCGGGACGGCGGCGCCCACTGAAGCTTTCTTT
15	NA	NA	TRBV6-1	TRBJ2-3	CASSSISSKGDTQYF	TGTGCCAGCAGCTCCATTTCCAGCAAAGGGGATACGCAGTATTTT
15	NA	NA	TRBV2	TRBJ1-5	CANRDSSYSNQPQHF	TGTGCCAACAGAGACAGCTCCTATAGCAATCAGCCCCAGCATTTT
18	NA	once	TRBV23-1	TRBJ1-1	CASSHSIMRGKVWTEAFF	TGCGCCAGCAGTCACTCTATTATGCGAGGGAAGGTATGGACTGAAGCTTTCTTT
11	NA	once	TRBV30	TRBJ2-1	CAWSIGREQFF	TGTGCCTGGAGTATAGGGAGGGAGCAGTTCTTC
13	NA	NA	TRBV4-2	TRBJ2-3	CASSQEKGLQQYF	TGTGCCAGCAGCCAAGAGAAGGGTTTGCAGCAGTATTTT
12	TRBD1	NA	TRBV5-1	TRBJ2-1	CASSTGGNEQFF	TGCGCCAGCAGTACAGGGGGCAATGAGCAGTTCTTC
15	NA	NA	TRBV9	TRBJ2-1	CASSVSGATGNEQFF	TGTGCCAGCAGCGTTTCGGGAGCCACGGGGAATGAGCAGTTCTTC
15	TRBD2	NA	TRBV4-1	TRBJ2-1	CASSPPLAGASEQFF	TGCGCCAGCAGCCCCCCCCTAGCGGGAGCGAGTGAGCAGTTCTTC